Listed below are T cell receptor beta chains from one sample, sequenced in a study of blood T cell repertoires in COVID-19. Assay used: immunoSEQ multiplex PCR; TCRdb lists only in-frame clones, some missing. This table has about 150,000 clones, 84% appearing once. Sequenced material: peripheral blood. The receptors derive from an older man with acute or convalescent COVID-19. CDR3s include the opening cysteine and the closing phenylalanine or tryptophan. The D gene is left open where the match is weak. Expanded clones are given a class, and other clones once, few, many or no size at all.

J | size | D | V | CDR3 | DNA
TRBJ2-1 | . | TRBD2 | TRBV7-9 | CASSPPGTSGNNEQFF | TGTGCCAGCAGCCCGCCTGGGACTAGCGGGAATAATGAGCAGTTCTTC
TRBJ1-2 | . | TRBD1 | TRBV18 | CASSGPGQGDYGYTF | TGTGCCAGCTCAGGACCGGGACAGGGGGACTATGGCTACACCTTC
TRBJ2-2 | . | TRBD2 | TRBV5-4 | CASSPGGQGTGELFF | TGTGCCAGCAGCCCGGGGGGGCAGGGCACCGGGGAGCTGTTTTTT
TRBJ2-3 | . | TRBD2 | TRBV14 | CASSLMTSGLSDTQYF | TGTGCCAGCAGCTTGATGACTAGCGGGCTTTCAGATACGCAGTATTTT
TRBJ2-7 | . | . | TRBV1 | CTSSQVASGRPSVHEQYF | TGCACCAGCAGCCAAGTTGCTAGCGGGCGCCCATCGGTACACGAGCAGTACTTC
TRBJ1-2 | . | . | TRBV28 | CASSPQGNYGYTF | TGTGCCAGCAGTCCCCAGGGGAACTATGGCTACACCTTC
TRBJ1-1 | few | . | TRBV7-2 | CASSPNRGNTEAFF | TGTGCCAGCAGCCCCAATAGGGGAAACACTGAAGCTTTCTTT
TRBJ2-5 | . | . | TRBV20-1 | CSVAVKETQYF | TGCAGTGTAGCGGTCAAAGAGACCCAGTACTTC
TRBJ2-7 | . | . | TRBV10-3 | CAISQAATYEQYF | TGTGCCATCAGTCAAGCGGCTACCTACGAGCAGTACTTC
TRBJ2-1 | . | . | TRBV7-3 | CASSLSLQSEQFF | TGTGCCAGCAGCTTATCCTTACAAAGTGAGCAGTTCTTC
TRBJ2-1 | . | . | TRBV7-6 | CASSSTTSGSVGEQFF | TGTGCCAGCAGCTCCACCACCTCGGGTAGTGTCGGTGAGCAGTTCTTC
TRBJ1-4 | few | . | TRBV25-1 | CASSELGQVKEKLFF | TGTGCCAGCAGTGAACTAGGACAAGTAAAAGAAAAACTGTTTTTT
TRBJ2-7 | . | TRBD1 | TRBV28 | CASGGQVSSYEQYF | TGTGCCAGCGGGGGACAGGTAAGCTCCTACGAGCAGTACTTC
TRBJ2-1 | . | . | TRBV5-5 | CASSLFDRGSTYNEQFF | TGTGCCAGCAGCCTCTTTGATCGGGGATCTACCTACAATGAGCAGTTCTTC
TRBJ1-5 | . | . | TRBV5-3 | CARSLFPRSVQPQHF | TGTGCCAGAAGCTTGTTTCCCCGCTCGGTTCAGCCCCAGCATTTT
TRBJ2-7 | once | TRBD1 | TRBV5-8 | CASSLPGQGLDEQYF | TGTGCCAGCAGCTTACCGGGACAGGGTCTCGACGAGCAGTACTTC
TRBJ2-1 | . | . | TRBV2 | CASSPRGGFSNEQFF | TGTGCCAGCAGTCCTAGGGGGGGGTTTAGCAATGAGCAGTTCTTC
TRBJ1-5 | . | . | TRBV12-3/TRBV12-4 | CASSLTDQPQHF | TGTGCCAGCAGTTTAACGGATCAGCCCCAGCATTTT
TRBJ1-2 | . | . | TRBV18 | CASSREVDGYTF | TGTGCCAGCTCAAGGGAGGTTGACGGCTACACCTTC
TRBJ2-1 | . | TRBD2 | TRBV3-1/TRBV3-2 | CASSQDRLAGAMVEQFF | TGTGCCAGCAGCCAAGATAGGCTAGCGGGAGCTATGGTTGAGCAGTTCTTC
TRBJ2-5 | few | TRBD1 | TRBV5-1 | CASRTGVLVRETQYF | TGCGCCAGCCGGACAGGGGTATTGGTTAGGGAGACCCAGTACTTC
TRBJ2-1 | . | . | TRBV5-1 | CASSLAPGGDEQFF | TGCGCCAGCAGCTTGGCCCCGGGGGGCGATGAGCAGTTCTTC
TRBJ2-1 | . | TRBD2 | TRBV7-9 | CASSQGLAGVEQFF | TGTGCCAGCAGCCAGGGACTAGCGGGAGTTGAGCAGTTCTTC
TRBJ2-3 | . | . | TRBV5-4 | CASSSWRISTDTQYF | TGTGCCAGCAGCTCCTGGCGGATTAGCACAGATACGCAGTATTTT
TRBJ1-4 | . | . | TRBV9 | CASSVGQPGNEKLFF | TGTGCCAGCAGCGTAGGCCAACCGGGAAATGAAAAACTGTTTTTT
TRBJ2-1 | . | TRBD1 | TRBV5-1 | CASSRRTGTDYNEQFF | TGCGCCAGCAGCAGGAGGACCGGGACAGACTACAATGAGCAGTTCTTC
TRBJ2-7 | . | TRBD1 | TRBV10-1 | CASSTGTGDRQYF | TGCGCCAGCAGTACCGGGACAGGGGATCGGCAGTACTTC
TRBJ1-3 | . | . | TRBV10-1 | CASSEGGSGNTIYF | TGCGCCAGCAGTGAAGGGGGATCTGGAAACACCATATATTTT
TRBJ1-6 | . | . | TRBV5-6 | CASSLAALGSPLHF | TGTGCCAGCAGCTTGGCGGCTCTCGGGTCACCCCTCCACTTT
TRBJ1-2 | . | . | TRBV29-1 | CSEGRANYGYTF | TGCAGCGAGGGGAGGGCTAACTATGGCTACACCTTC
TRBJ1-2 | . | TRBD1 | TRBV6-5 | CASSYGRHRGDGYTF | TGTGCCAGCAGTTACGGCCGGCACAGGGGGGACGGCTACACCTTC
TRBJ2-3 | . | . | TRBV2 | CASSGVVGTDTQYF | TGTGCCAGCTCAGGGGTGGTGGGCACAGATACGCAGTATTTT
TRBJ2-1 | few | TRBD2 | TRBV5-4 | CASSSPSGLNYNEQFF | TGTGCCAGCAGCTCCCCGTCGGGACTAAACTACAATGAGCAGTTCTTC
TRBJ1-1 | . | TRBD1 | TRBV5-1 | CASSLRQGAADTEAFF | TGCGCCAGCAGCCTCAGACAGGGGGCGGCGGACACTGAAGCTTTCTTT
TRBJ1-2 | . | . | TRBV2 | CASSEYVVASYGYTF | TGTGCCAGCAGTGAATATGTGGTGGCTTCCTATGGCTACACCTTC
TRBJ1-6 | . | . | TRBV6-6 | CASSTPSPPLHF | TGTGCCAGCAGTACCCCCAGTCCACCCCTCCACTTT
TRBJ1-1 | . | . | TRBV11-2 | CASSLERGAEAFF | TGTGCCAGCAGCTTAGAACGAGGCGCTGAAGCTTTCTTT
TRBJ1-2 | few | TRBD1 | TRBV6-6 | CASSYQTGGGYGYTF | TGTGCCAGCAGTTACCAGACAGGGGGCGGTTATGGCTACACCTTC
TRBJ2-7 | once | . | TRBV5-1 | CASSLNPQKSSYEQYF | TGCGCCAGCAGCTTGAATCCCCAGAAAAGCTCCTACGAGCAGTACTTC
TRBJ1-2 | . | . | TRBV6-6 | CASSYADSYGYTF | TGTGCCAGCAGTTACGCGGATAGCTATGGCTACACCTTC
TRBJ1-4 | . | . | TRBV19 | CASSIAGTVEKLFF | TGTGCCAGTAGTATAGCAGGAACAGTCGAAAAACTGTTTTTT
TRBJ2-3 | once | TRBD2 | TRBV24-1 | CATSERGGGTDTQYF | TGTGCCACCAGTGAGCGGGGGGGCGGCACAGATACGCAGTATTTT
TRBJ2-7 | . | TRBD2 | TRBV11-2 | CASNAPARTSGGSYEQYF | TGTGCCAGCAACGCTCCCGCGAGGACTAGCGGGGGTTCCTACGAGCAGTACTTC
TRBJ2-1 | . | . | TRBV3-1/TRBV3-2 | CASSQDHRGGEQFF | TGTGCCAGCAGCCAAGATCATCGCGGTGGGGAGCAGTTCTTC
TRBJ2-2 | . | TRBD1 | TRBV5-4 | CASSGGTGFPGELFF | TGTGCCAGCAGCGGGGGGACAGGGTTCCCCGGGGAGCTGTTTTTT
TRBJ2-3 | . | . | TRBV3-1/TRBV3-2 | CASRGADTQYF | TGTGCCAGCAGGGGCGCAGATACGCAGTATTTT
TRBJ1-5 | . | . | TRBV19 | CASSLGRVGPQHF | TGTGCCAGTAGTCTCGGCCGGGTCGGGCCCCAGCATTTT
TRBJ1-1 | . | . | TRBV7-3 | CASSFRTGRPNTEAFF | TGTGCCAGCAGCTTCAGGACTGGTCGTCCGAACACTGAAGCTTTCTTT
TRBJ1-4 | . | TRBD1 | TRBV18 | CASSPGQGEEKLFF | TGTGCCAGCTCTCCGGGACAGGGGGAAGAAAAACTGTTTTTT
TRBJ1-2 | . | . | TRBV11-2 | CASSSGRGGGYTF | TGTGCCAGCAGCTCCGGCAGGGGCGGTGGCTACACCTTC
TRBJ1-5 | . | . | TRBV5-1 | CASSFEDNQPQHF | TGCGCCAGCAGCTTTGAGGACAATCAGCCCCAGCATTTT
TRBJ1-3 | few | . | TRBV11-2 | CASSRGQFSGNTIYF | TGTGCCAGCAGCCGTGGACAGTTCTCTGGAAACACCATATATTTT
TRBJ2-1 | . | TRBD1 | TRBV11-2 | CASSLDTGVWDNEQFF | TGTGCCAGCAGCTTAGACACAGGGGTTTGGGACAATGAGCAGTTCTTC
TRBJ1-2 | few | . | TRBV7-9 | CASSGSGDYGYTF | TGTGCCAGCTCGGGATCCGGAGATTATGGCTACACCTTC
TRBJ2-1 | . | . | TRBV6-6 | CATQGGPYNEQFF | TGTGCCACTCAGGGGGGACCCTACAATGAGCAGTTCTTC
TRBJ1-1 | few | . | TRBV29-1 | CSVEMLGGRTEAFF | TGCAGCGTTGAAATGCTCGGGGGGAGGACTGAAGCTTTCTTT
TRBJ2-7 | . | TRBD1 | TRBV7-8 | CASSQQIGDSSYEQYF | TGTGCCAGCAGCCAGCAAATAGGGGACAGCTCCTACGAGCAGTACTTC
TRBJ2-3 | . | TRBD2 | TRBV11-3 | CASSSGLASDTQYF | TGTGCCAGCAGCTCAGGACTAGCCTCAGATACGCAGTATTTT